A selection of T cell receptor beta chains follows, all from one sample in a study of blood T cell repertoires in COVID-19. Profiling relied on immunoSEQ multiplex PCR, and the TCRdb table lists in-frame clones only, not all of them. The table shows roughly 60,000 clones, with around 90% occurring only once. Input material: peripheral blood. The receptors stem from a woman of 80 years or more with active COVID-19. The CDR3 runs from the conserved cysteine through the conserved F or W.

v_call cdr3_aa
TRBV10-1 CASSAGTSSGVTDTQYF
TRBV6-2/TRBV6-3 CASSSQGALVRGNEQFF
TRBV9 CASSVHGLGTEAFF
TRBV24-1 CATSDQTTSGADTQYF
TRBV5-1 CASSSGRSTAGELFF
TRBV7-9 CASTRGANTEAFF
TRBV5-8 CASSLELAGYNEQFF
TRBV5-1 CASSPGGTGGAGELFF
TRBV15 CATSRVGSGETQYF
TRBV6-1 CASSEGTVQETQYF
TRBV7-9 CASSPRQGETQYF
TRBV19 CASSKTSGGMRVEQFF